This is a list of T cell receptor beta chains from one sample in a study of shared clonotypes between healthy human individuals. The repertoire was sequenced with immunoSEQ multiplex PCR; TCRdb's copy has only in-frame clones and lacks some. The top ten hold over 1.5% of the sample, which has some 790,000 clones, 72% seen once. The source material was memory CD4+ T cells sorted from blood. The receptors come from a woman in her 30s in good health. CDR3s include the opening cysteine and the closing phenylalanine or tryptophan. D genes are given only for firm matches. Rows give clone size only sometimes, using once, few, many, or a class for an expanded clone.

J gene,clone size,D gene,V gene,CDR3 protein,CDR3 DNA
TRBJ2-3,.,TRBD2,TRBV27,CASSFLPRLAGWDTQYF,TGTGCCAGCAGTTTCCTCCCGCGACTAGCGGGCTGGGATACGCAGTATTTT
TRBJ2-7,few,.,TRBV13,CASSPRYRIYEQYF,TGTGCCAGCAGCCCCCGGTACAGGATCTACGAGCAGTACTTC
TRBJ2-1,.,.,TRBV7-9,CASSTQLGNEQFF,TGTGCCAGCAGCACCCAATTAGGGAATGAGCAGTTCTTC
TRBJ2-1,.,TRBD2,TRBV2,CASSLAGAYNEQFF,TGTGCCAGCAGTCTAGCGGGAGCCTACAATGAGCAGTTCTTC
TRBJ2-2,.,TRBD2,TRBV5-1,CASSSTGTSAGELFF,TGCGCCAGCAGCAGCACGGGGACTAGTGCCGGGGAGCTGTTTTTT
TRBJ1-5,.,TRBD1,TRBV4-1,CASSQAGGPNQPQHF,TGCGCCAGCAGCCAAGCAGGGGGCCCCAATCAGCCCCAGCATTTT
TRBJ2-1,.,.,TRBV5-1,CASSFRGAVDNEQFF,TGCGCCAGCAGCTTCCGCGGGGCGGTTGACAATGAGCAGTTCTTC
TRBJ2-4,once,.,TRBV28,CASMVSALAKNIQYF,TGTGCCAGCATGGTATCAGCGCTAGCCAAAAACATTCAGTACTTC
TRBJ1-5,many,.,TRBV6-1,CASSVRDYSNQPQHF,TGTGCCAGCAGTGTAAGGGATTATAGCAATCAGCCCCAGCATTTT
TRBJ1-2,once,.,TRBV27,CASSLKPRPDVYGYTF,TGTGCCAGCAGTTTAAAACCCCGGCCCGACGTCTATGGCTACACCTTC
TRBJ2-5,.,.,TRBV28,CASSLDTRRRETQYF,TGTGCCAGCAGTTTGGACACCCGCCGGCGGGAGACCCAGTACTTC
TRBJ1-1,.,TRBD1,TRBV5-4,CASTADRAIEAFF,TGTGCCAGCACCGCGGACAGGGCGATTGAAGCTTTCTTT
TRBJ1-2,.,.,TRBV7-8,CASSFRDTLPDGYTF,TGTGCCAGCAGCTTTCGGGACACGTTACCCGACGGCTACACCTTC
TRBJ1-2,.,.,TRBV20-1,CSAPGTAGYTF,TGCAGTGCTCCCGGGACTGCTGGCTACACCTTC
TRBJ1-4,once,.,TRBV28,CASSVGGGSSEKLFF,TGTGCCAGCAGTGTGGGCGGGGGCAGTAGTGAAAAACTGTTTTTT
TRBJ2-7,.,.,TRBV18,CASSPGLTSSYEQYF,TGTGCCAGCTCACCAGGGCTGACGAGCTCCTACGAGCAGTACTTC
TRBJ1-5,.,TRBD1,TRBV2,CASTRDQGASQPQHF,TGTGCCAGCACCCGAGACCAGGGGGCATCTCAGCCCCAGCATTTT
TRBJ1-2,many,TRBD1,TRBV10-2,CASSDRWGQQSNYGYTF,TGCGCCAGCAGTGACCGGTGGGGACAGCAATCTAACTATGGCTACACCTTC
TRBJ1-2,.,TRBD1,TRBV5-5,CASRMGQGVYGYTF,TGTGCCAGCAGGATGGGACAGGGAGTCTATGGCTACACCTTC
TRBJ2-2,.,TRBD1,TRBV27,CATRRDRVANTGELFF,TGTGCCACCCGCCGGGACAGGGTGGCGAACACCGGGGAGCTGTTTTTT
TRBJ2-3,few,.,TRBV4-1,CASSQDPWSDTDTQYF,TGCGCCAGCAGCCAAGACCCTTGGAGCGACACAGATACGCAGTATTTT
TRBJ2-5,.,TRBD1,TRBV5-1,CASSLDRGMETQYF,TGCGCCAGCAGCCTCGACAGGGGGATGGAGACCCAGTACTTC
TRBJ2-7,.,TRBD1,TRBV27,CASSFQGQGVRYEQYF,TGTGCCAGCAGTTTCCAGGGACAGGGGGTCCGTTACGAGCAGTACTTC
TRBJ2-5,.,.,TRBV2,CASSVRETQYF,TGTGCCAGCAGTGTCAGGGAGACCCAGTACTTC
TRBJ1-2,.,TRBD1,TRBV5-4,CASSPTGEYGYTF,TGTGCCAGCAGTCCGACAGGGGAATATGGCTACACCTTC
TRBJ1-1,.,.,TRBV4-1,CASSQDRLGWGTEAFF,TGCGCCAGCAGCCAAGATCGGCTGGGCTGGGGGACTGAAGCTTTCTTT
TRBJ2-7,.,.,TRBV10-3,CAISESAGTPNEQYF,TGTGCCATCAGTGAGTCTGCGGGAACCCCTAACGAGCAGTACTTC
TRBJ2-3,.,TRBD2,TRBV6-5,CASSYSSGDTTDTQYF,TGTGCCAGCAGTTACTCTAGCGGGGACACCACAGATACGCAGTATTTT
TRBJ1-5,.,.,TRBV28,CASSFTTRNQPQHF,TGTGCCAGCAGTTTCACCACTCGAAATCAGCCCCAGCATTTT
TRBJ1-2,.,.,TRBV6-1,CASRGRDPYGYTF,TGTGCCAGTCGGGGCAGGGATCCATATGGCTACACCTTC
TRBJ2-2,.,.,TRBV19,CASSIRGDIGELFF,TGTGCCAGTAGTATCAGGGGGGATATCGGGGAGCTGTTTTTT
TRBJ2-7,.,.,TRBV25-1,CASSNPKGSYEQYF,TGTGCCAGCAGCAACCCGAAAGGATCCTACGAGCAGTACTTC
TRBJ2-7,.,.,TRBV6-5,CASSYQAASYEQYF,TGTGCCAGCAGTTACCAAGCGGCGTCCTACGAGCAGTACTTC
TRBJ2-1,.,TRBD1,TRBV11-3,CASSLAPPFTGGSYNEQFF,TGTGCCAGCAGCTTAGCTCCTCCATTTACAGGGGGTTCCTACAATGAGCAGTTCTTC
TRBJ1-1,.,.,TRBV10-3,CAISEEGWEAFF,TGTGCCATCAGTGAGGAGGGTTGGGAAGCTTTCTTT
TRBJ2-7,.,.,TRBV28,CAIGPGVYEQYF,TGTGCCATTGGACCTGGGGTCTACGAGCAGTACTTC
TRBJ1-4,.,TRBD1,TRBV18,CASSPGQGEEKLFF,TGTGCCAGCTCACCGGGACAGGGAGAAGAAAAACTGTTTTTT
TRBJ2-6,.,TRBD2,TRBV5-1,CASSWTSGRTGANVLTF,TGCGCCAGCAGCTGGACTAGCGGGAGAACAGGGGCCAACGTCCTGACTTTC
TRBJ2-1,.,.,TRBV6-5,CASSTAGKGAVF,TGTGCCAGCAGTACAGCGGGAAAGGGGGCGGTCTTC
TRBJ1-1,.,.,TRBV5-4,CASSLGQYEAFF,TGTGCCAGCAGCTTGGGGCAGTATGAAGCTTTCTTT
TRBJ1-4,.,.,TRBV5-4,CASSLGTGGQSKLFF,TGTGCCAGCAGCTTAGGGACGGGGGGCCAGTCAAAACTGTTTTTT
TRBJ1-3,.,TRBD1,TRBV6-1,CASTPGQGVDPIYF,TGTGCCAGCACCCCGGGACAGGGGGTGGATCCCATATATTTT
TRBJ2-1,.,.,TRBV2,CASRKERTSSYNEQFF,TGTGCCAGCAGGAAGGAGCGGACCAGCTCCTACAATGAGCAGTTCTTC
TRBJ2-5,.,TRBD1,TRBV5-1,CASSLETAGGGETQYF,TGCGCCAGCAGCTTGGAAACTGCAGGGGGCGGCGAGACCCAGTACTTC
TRBJ2-5,.,TRBD1,TRBV5-1,CASSSAQGQQETQYF,TGCGCCAGCAGCTCGGCCCAGGGACAGCAAGAGACCCAGTACTTC
TRBJ2-3,.,.,TRBV5-8,CASSQAFGEASTDTQYF,TGTGCCAGCAGCCAGGCTTTCGGGGAGGCTAGCACAGATACGCAGTATTTT
TRBJ2-5,.,.,TRBV7-9,CASSLVGTREQTQYF,TGTGCCAGCAGCTTAGTTGGGACGAGGGAACAGACCCAGTACTTC